The 4 T cell receptor beta chains below all came from one sample that was sequenced in a study of shared clonotypes between healthy human individuals. Data came from immunoSEQ multiplex PCR; TCRdb stores just in-frame clones and leaves some out. The table records roughly 2.4 million clones, around 95% of them present only once. Input material: naive CD4+ T cells sorted from blood. Sample subset: CD45RA+ positively selected. The source is a man younger than 35 in good health.

This chain connects TRBV28 to TRBJ1-2; 8 bases align to TRBD1. Germline-derived CDR1 and CDR2 are MDHEN and SYDVKM. CDR3 size: 13 residues. The J segment lost 4 bases and the V segment lost 5 bases, leaving 3 bases of the junction unmatched. CDR3 bases: TGTGCCAGCAGTCATGGACAGGGCTATGGCTACACCTTC. As protein: CASSHGQGYGYTF.

The chain employs TRBV7-2 and TRBJ2-3, with 10 bases fitting TRBD1. The germline V gene encodes CDR1 SGHTA and CDR2 FQGNSA. There are 15 residues in the CDR3. V trimming: 2 bases; J trimming: 3 bases; junction bases outside the gene matches: 2. The CDR3 spells CASSLPGQGTDTQYF. The CDR3, as DNA: TGTGCCAGCAGCTTACCGGGACAGGGGACAGATACGCAGTATTTT.

The V and J genes are TRBV2 and TRBJ2-1; D uncertain. Germline V lookup: CDR1 SNHLY, CDR2 FYNNEI. V was cut by 2 bases and J by 4 bases, with 9 bases left in between. CDR3 length equals 14 residues. The CDR3 protein is CASSEISVYNEQFF. CDR3 in DNA: TGTGCCAGCAGTGAAATTTCTGTTTACAATGAGCAGTTCTTC. Looking up the rest from reference TRBV2 and TRBJ2-1 gives the full variable domain: EPEVTQTPSHQVTQMGQEVILRCVPISNHLYFYWYRQILGQKVEFLVSFYNNEISEKSEIFDDQFSVERPDGSNFTLKIRSTKLEDSAMYFCASSEISVYNEQFFGPGTRLTVL.

The rearrangement links TRBV7-9 to TRBJ2-1; D uncertain. CDR1 and CDR2 (germline): SEHNR, FQNEAQ (reference sequence). Trimming took off 2 bases at V and 10 bases at J, with 9 bases between the two ends. The CDR3 covers 12 residues. This chain's CDR3 is CASSLTSREQFF. Written as DNA, the CDR3 is TGTGCCAGCAGCTTAACATCCCGAGAGCAGTTCTTC.